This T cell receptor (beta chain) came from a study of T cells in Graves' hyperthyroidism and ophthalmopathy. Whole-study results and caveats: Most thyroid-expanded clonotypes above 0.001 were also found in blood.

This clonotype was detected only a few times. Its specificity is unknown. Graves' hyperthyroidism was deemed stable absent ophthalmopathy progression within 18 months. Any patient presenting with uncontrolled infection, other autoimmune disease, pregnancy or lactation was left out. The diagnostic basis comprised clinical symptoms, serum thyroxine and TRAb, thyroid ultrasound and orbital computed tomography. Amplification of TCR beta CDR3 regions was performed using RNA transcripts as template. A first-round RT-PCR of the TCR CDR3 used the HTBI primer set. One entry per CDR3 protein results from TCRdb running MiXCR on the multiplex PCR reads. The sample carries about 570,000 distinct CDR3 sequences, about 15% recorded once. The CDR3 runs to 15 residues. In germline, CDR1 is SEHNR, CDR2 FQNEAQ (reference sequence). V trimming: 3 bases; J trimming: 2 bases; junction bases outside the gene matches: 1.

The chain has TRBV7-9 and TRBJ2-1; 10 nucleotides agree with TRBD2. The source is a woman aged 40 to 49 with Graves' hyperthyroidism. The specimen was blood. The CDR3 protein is CASSFTSGAYNEQFF. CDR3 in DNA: TGTGCCAGCAGCTTTACTAGCGGGGCCTACAATGAGCAGTTCTTC.